Shown below are 15 T cell receptor beta chains from a single sample sequenced in a study of cytomegalovirus exposure and HLA in healthy donors. This PCR relied on a set of 60 Vbeta primers and 13 Jbeta primers. This table comes from immunoSEQ multiplex PCR, and its TCRdb copy is limited to in-frame clones, with some not included. The sample holds more than 90,000 clones, roughly three quarters seen once. The sample comprised PBMCs. The source is a middle-aged man in good health and CMV-seropositive.

Only a few counts were recorded for this clone. The chain couples TRBV7-9 to TRBJ1-1, with D perhaps TRBD1 (5 bases). The CDR3 is made up of 14 amino acids. The V gene lost 2 bases and the J gene lost 3 bases, with 10 bases spanning the gap. The V gene's germline CDR1 is SEHNR and CDR2 FQNEAQ (reference sequence). DNA for the CDR3: TGTGCCAGCAGCTTACTGACCAGGGACACTGAAGCTTTCTTT. Translating gives CASSLLTRDTEAFF.

The rearrangement joins TRBV7-2 to TRBJ2-5; 7 bases map to TRBD1. The germline V gene has CDR1 SGHTA and CDR2 FQGNSA. The CDR3 sequence is 12 residues long. Trimming at V came to 6 bases and at J to 5 bases, leaving 3 bases not matched to a gene. This CDR3 reads CASSAQGETQYF. CDR3 in DNA: TGTGCCAGCAGTGCACAGGGGGAGACCCAGTACTTC.

The rearrangement links TRBV11-3 to TRBJ1-1; TRBD1 matches 9 bases. CDR1 is SGHNT, CDR2 YENEEA, per germline. With 1 base clipped from V and 5 bases from J, the junction kept 2 bases outside the gene matches. The CDR3 runs 14 residues. CDR3 loop: CASSLGDRATEAFF. The CDR3 DNA reads TGTGCCAGCAGCTTAGGGGACAGGGCTACTGAAGCTTTCTTT.

The rearrangement joins TRBV10-3 to TRBJ1-6, with 9 bases aligning to TRBD1. The CDR3 runs 16 residues. V was pared by 6 bases and J by 1 base, with 4 bases of the junction left unmatched. Germline V gene data show CDR1 as ENHRY and CDR2 as SYGVKD. CDR3 residues: CAIRETGGSYNSPLHF. The CDR3 DNA sequence: TGTGCCATCAGGGAGACAGGGGGGTCCTATAATTCACCCCTCCACTTT.

This clone was detected only a few times. This chain joins TRBV4-3 and TRBJ2-7, with 8 bases lining up with TRBD1. CDR1 LGHNA and CDR2 YSLEER come from the germline V gene. The CDR3 is 15 amino acids. Trimming cost V 3 bases and J 0 bases; bases outside gene matches: 4. The CDR3 DNA reads TGCGCCAGCAGCCAGGGACAGGCAAGCTCCTACGAGCAGTACTTC. Protein sequence: CASSQGQASSYEQYF.

CDR3 DNA: TGCAGTGCCAACAGGGTGGAGGGCTACACCTTC. This gives the protein CSANRVEGYTF. This rearrangement joins TRBV20-1 to TRBJ1-2; possibly TRBD1 for D (6 bases). Trimming took off 6 bases at V and 8 bases at J, with 13 bases between the two ends. The CDR3 length is 11 residues. Germline V lookup: CDR1 DFQATT, CDR2 SNEGSKA (reference sequence).

This clone appeared once. J is TRBJ1-1 and V is TRBV7-2; D may be TRBD1 (5 bases). The V and J ends lost 6 bases and 1 base respectively, with 15 bases between them. The CDR3 runs to 15 residues. Germline V gene lookup returns CDR1 SGHTA and CDR2 FQGNSA. DNA for the CDR3: TGTGCCAGCAGTTCCTCTCTCGGGGGGAACACTGAAGCTTTCTTT. It specifies CASSSSLGGNTEAFF.

This chain uses TRBV5-1 with TRBJ1-1, with TRBD1 matching over 11 bases. Per the germline V gene, CDR1 is SGHRS and CDR2 is YFSETQ. Trimming cost V 3 bases and J 4 bases; bases outside gene matches: 2. CDR3 length: 14 amino acids. CDR3 coding DNA: TGCGCCAGCAGCTCGGGGACAGGGGGCACTGAAGCTTTCTTT. This codes for CASSSGTGGTEAFF.

With respect to this clone: Other DNA sequences in this specimen translate into the identical CDR3. The rearrangement joins TRBV18 to TRBJ2-7, with 9 bases matching TRBD1. The trim removed 4 bases at V and 6 bases at J, leaving 1 base unmatched. The CDR3 is 12 amino acids. Germline values: CDR1 KGHSH, CDR2 LQKENI. CDR3 protein: CASSRQGGEQYF. As DNA, the CDR3 is TGTGCCAGCTCACGACAGGGGGGCGAGCAGTACTTC. Based on the CDR3 plus reference TRBV18 and TRBJ2-7, the full variable domain is NAGVMQNPRHLVRRRGQEARLRCSPMKGHSHVYWYRQLPEEGLKFMVYLQKENIIDESGMPKERFSAEFPKEGPSILRIQQVVRGDSAAYFCASSRQGGEQYFGPGTRLTVT.

The chain recombines TRBV18 with TRBJ1-2; no reliable D call. Germline V gene data show CDR1 as KGHSH and CDR2 as LQKENI. The V end was cut by 3 bases, the J end by 8 bases, with 10 bases between. This CDR3 contains 12 residues. CDR3 sequence (DNA): TGTGCCAGCTCACCGGACGGAGGGGGCTACACCTTC. Translating it yields CASSPDGGGYTF.

The chain has TRBV2 and TRBJ2-5; tentatively, D is TRBD1 (6 bases). The CDR3 length is 14 residues. The V end lost 6 bases, the J end lost 5 bases, and 16 bases lay between the germline ends. Germline V gene data show CDR1 as SNHLY and CDR2 as FYNNEI. The chain's CDR3 is CASRNRASTETQYF. The CDR3 region has the DNA TGTGCCAGCAGAAACAGGGCCTCCACGGAGACCCAGTACTTC.

This chain uses TRBV4-3 with TRBJ2-1; 9 bases are a match to TRBD2. The CDR3 runs 18 residues. Germline CDR1 reads LGHNA; CDR2 reads YSLEER. With V trimmed by 0 bases and J by 7 bases, 13 bases remained unmatched. The CDR3 is CASSQDRTTGTSYNEQFF. CDR3 sequence (DNA): TGCGCCAGCAGCCAAGATAGGACGACCGGGACTAGCTATAATGAGCAGTTCTTC.

The rearrangement links TRBV7-6 to TRBJ1-1; no clear D. This CDR3 is built from 14 residues. Trimming pared 4 bases from V and 0 bases from J, leaving 9 bases between. The germline gives CDR1 SGHVS, CDR2 FNYEAQ. The CDR3 region has the DNA TGTGCCAGCAGCTCGACAACAGTGAACACTGAAGCTTTCTTT. Encoded protein: CASSSTTVNTEAFF.

CDR3 nucleotide sequence: TGTGCCAGCAGTTTTCGTATAGGGGGCGGATCGAACACTGAAGCTTTCTTT. Residues: CASSFRIGGGSNTEAFF. The chain employs TRBV28 and TRBJ1-1; 7 positions agree with TRBD1. After removal of 3 bases from V and 1 base from J, the junction contained 11 bases not matched to a gene. The CDR3 consists of 17 residues. The V gene's germline CDR1 is MDHEN and CDR2 SYDVKM.

V gene TRBV9 combines with J gene TRBJ2-7; 9 bases are a match to TRBD1. Trimming took 3 bases from V and 1 from J; bases not matched to a gene: 5. This CDR3 has 15 amino acids. Germline assignment: CDR1 SGDLS and CDR2 YYNGEE. CDR3 loop: CASSAFDRGSYEQYF. CDR3 in DNA: TGTGCCAGCAGCGCCTTCGACAGGGGGTCCTACGAGCAGTACTTC.